This TCR beta chain is drawn from a study of monozygotic twins with inflammatory bowel disease (dated by TCRdb to between 2018 and 2020). Describing the broader study: In total, roughly 30 monozygotic twin pairs made up the full study: 19 Danish pairs, all IBD-discordant, plus nine German pairs, of which four were IBD-concordant and five were IBD-discordant. Each individual had, on average, about 151 000 unique TCRalpha sequences and 181 000 unique TCRbeta sequences available for analysis. Disease-associated traits were sought mainly through comparisons between IBD patients and their genetically identical healthy co-twins within discordant pairs. General study outcomes and caveats: Because patients were on differing immunosuppressive treatments, the repertoires may have picked up extra background noise and inter-individual variability. The analysis was unable to tell apart different T cell subtypes. The results gave no support for a single strong signal or clonotype linked to IBD. IBD patients shared fewer clonotypes with other individuals than healthy twins did, most markedly in patients showing signs of disease activity. IBD patients had lower TCRbeta repertoire diversity, measured by the inverse Simpson index, than their healthy co-twins. Repertoire similarity did not differ between concordant and discordant twins, which could be due to limited statistical power.

Of note for this clonotype: Its antigen remains undetermined.

From each donor, a roughly 2.6 ml peripheral blood sample was collected into PAXgene tubes and stored at -80 degrees C. Without any T cell sorting, total RNA was extracted from whole blood using the PAXgene blood miRNA kit on an automated QIAcube. Peripheral blood from monozygotic twin pairs who were concordant or discordant for inflammatory bowel disease underwent deep TCRalpha and TCRbeta repertoire profiling using unique molecular barcoding. Smoking habits were recorded for all twin pairs, and individuals were classified as current, former or never smokers. Library preparation employed 5' RACE. For each TCR library, approximately 3,700 ng of total RNA was used. For each sample, cDNA was synthesized in eight separate reactions using SMARTScribe reverse transcriptase. During cDNA synthesis, unique molecular identifiers containing a 6-nucleotide sample barcode were introduced by template switching. TCRalpha and TCRbeta cDNA was amplified by two nested PCRs of roughly 15 and 9 cycles, with bead purification after each PCR. Before amplification, cDNA was treated with uracil DNA-glycosylase and purified using the QIAquick PCR purification kit. The second PCR added Illumina TruSeq-compatible adapters along with sample-specific barcodes. Library quality and concentration were checked on TapeStation and Qubit, and libraries were pooled at 5 ng each. Sequencing of pooled libraries was carried out on an Illumina HiSeq2500 single-index Rapid Run using 2 x 100 bp reads and custom sequencing primers. The original methods were these. PCR and sequencing errors were corrected by UMI-based consensus assembly using MiGEC version 1.2.6. MiXCR version 2.1.1 handled V(D)J alignment, clonotype assembly and CDR3 extraction. Normalisation of gene usage, clonotype sharing and MAIT/NKT TCR abundance was achieved by analysing the top 1000, 10 000 and 20 000 clonotypes per sample. After downsampling to 27 000 UMIs, diversity was calculated as the inverse Simpson index using the vegan R package. Paired Mann-Whitney U tests on discordant twin pairs were used, with Benjamini-Hochberg multiple-testing correction. TCRdb reprocessed the reads; each CDR3 protein sequence makes one entry, and DNA is unavailable. Clone size and V and J calls follow TCRdb, not the original study. This specimen's table enumerates 200,000 to 250,000 distinct CDR3 sequences. The top ten constitute approximately 7.7% of the sample.

This TCR derives from a human donor with ulcerative colitis or Crohn's disease, or a healthy co-twin of an affected twin (not recorded which). Sequenced: blood.

CDR3 sequence: CSAPKENYGYTF. Recombination linked TRBV20-1 to TRBJ1-2. In the germline V gene (reference sequence), CDR1 corresponds to DFQATT and CDR2 to SNEGSKA. Its CDR3 holds 12 amino acids, cysteine through phenylalanine. A DNA sequence was not provided.